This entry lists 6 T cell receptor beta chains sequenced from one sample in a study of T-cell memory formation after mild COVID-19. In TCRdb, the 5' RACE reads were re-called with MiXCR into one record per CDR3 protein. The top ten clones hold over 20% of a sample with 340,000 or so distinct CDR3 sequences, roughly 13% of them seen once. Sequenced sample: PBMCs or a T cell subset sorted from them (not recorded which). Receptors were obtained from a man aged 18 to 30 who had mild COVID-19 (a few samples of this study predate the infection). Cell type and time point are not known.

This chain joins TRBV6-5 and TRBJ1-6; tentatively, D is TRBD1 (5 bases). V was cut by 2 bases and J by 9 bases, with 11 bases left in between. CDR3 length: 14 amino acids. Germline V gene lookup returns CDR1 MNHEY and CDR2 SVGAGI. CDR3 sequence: CASSYGGWSSPLHF. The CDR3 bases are TGTGCCAGCAGTTACGGGGGATGGAGTTCACCCCTCCACTTT.

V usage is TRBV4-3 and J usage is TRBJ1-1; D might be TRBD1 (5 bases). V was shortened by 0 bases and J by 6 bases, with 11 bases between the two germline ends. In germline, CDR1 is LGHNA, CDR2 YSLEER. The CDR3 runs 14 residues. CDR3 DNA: TGCGCCAGCAGCCAAGATCGATGGGGGGCTGAAGCTTTCTTT. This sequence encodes CASSQDRWGAEAFF.

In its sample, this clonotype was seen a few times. DNA of the CDR3: TGTGCCATCAGTCCGGACAGGGGGATGAACACCGGGGAGCTGTTTTTT. Translating gives CAISPDRGMNTGELFF. V and J are TRBV10-3 and TRBJ2-2; TRBD1 agrees at 10 bases. CDR1 and CDR2 from the germline V gene are ENHRY and SYGVKD. The trim removed 5 bases at V and 1 base at J, leaving 4 bases unmatched. This CDR3 is built from 16 residues.

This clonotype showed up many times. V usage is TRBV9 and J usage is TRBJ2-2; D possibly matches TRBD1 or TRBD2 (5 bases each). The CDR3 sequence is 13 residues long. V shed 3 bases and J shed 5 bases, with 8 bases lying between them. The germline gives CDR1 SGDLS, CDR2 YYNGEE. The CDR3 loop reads CASSGDGTGELFF. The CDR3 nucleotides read TGTGCCAGCAGCGGGGACGGTACCGGGGAGCTGTTTTTT.

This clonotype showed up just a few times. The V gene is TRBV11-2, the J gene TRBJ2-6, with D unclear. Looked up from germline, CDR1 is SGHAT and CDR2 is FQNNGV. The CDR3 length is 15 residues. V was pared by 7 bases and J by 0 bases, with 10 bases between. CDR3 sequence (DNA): TGTGCCAGCACCGATCCGTCCTCTGGGGCCAACGTCCTGACTTTC. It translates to CASTDPSSGANVLTF.

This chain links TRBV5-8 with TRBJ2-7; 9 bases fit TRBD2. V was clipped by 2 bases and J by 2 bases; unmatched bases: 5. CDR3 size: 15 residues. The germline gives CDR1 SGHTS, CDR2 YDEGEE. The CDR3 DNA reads TGTGCCAGCAGCTTCGCAGCGGGGGGCGCCTACGAGCAGTACGTC. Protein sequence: CASSFAAGGAYEQYV.